This T cell receptor (beta chain) appears in the sequencing data of a study of identical twins (TCRdb year 2016). Turning to the overall study: To test whether fetal clonotypes persist, the study used deep sequencing on TCR alpha and beta repertoires from monozygotic twins, unrelated adults of various ages, and cord blood. To rule out contamination, the twin experiments were replicated at different times with different library preparation protocols.

In this sample, this clonotype turned up a few times. It lacks a known antigen. No clone much larger than this one lies a single base away; base qualities are absent. The library was generated by 5' RACE. The sequencer was an Illumina HiSeq 2000. Template switching added a universal primer binding site, and the final cDNA carried a unique molecular identifier that allowed TCR cDNA molecules to be counted accurately. First-strand cDNA for TCR alpha and beta chains was synthesized from specific primers in the conserved constant-segment region. Each cDNA library was double barcoded, with a SMART-Mk sample barcode plus Illumina barcodes, to control for contamination. TruSeq adapter sequences along with Illumina sample barcodes were introduced in two successive PCR steps. The Illumina HiSeq platform was used with custom primers to sequence TCR alpha and beta cDNA libraries. As for the original processing: Unique molecular identifiers were extracted from raw reads with MiGEC, and CDR3 positions were determined with MiXCR. For each individual, recombination models were inferred using an EM algorithm with the repgenHMM and IGoR tools. The tcR package in R was used for shared clonotype analysis, with sharing normalized by the product of cloneset sizes. Out-of-frame nonproductive sequences were analyzed to study raw recombination free of thymic and clonal selection effects. The public sequencing data were trimmed at Q25 with fastp and processed into clonotypes with MiXCR by TCRdb, which kept only in-frame beta chains. Each entry is one CDR3 protein sequence, shown with its most common DNA and genes. The V and J calls, along with clone size, are taken from TCRdb and not from the paper's own processing. This sample holds 700,000 or so distinct CDR3 sequences; approximately 9% were observed only once. 0.8% to 1% of the sample comes from the top ten.

The CDR3 covers 14 residues, taking in both the cysteine and the phenylalanine. CDR3 DNA only is kept here, 42 bases in frame from base 1. V ends up 2 bases short and J 4 bases short, with an unmatched junction base count of 4. The germline V gene supplies CDR1 SGHRS and CDR2 YFSETQ. Every donor was a healthy Caucasian. The twin cohort consisted of three pairs of female monozygotic twins, all aged about 18 to 29 years. RNA for TCR libraries was isolated from peripheral blood mononuclear cells. The investigation overall reported the following: Abundant cord blood beta clonotypes carried fewer insertions; young adult naive repertoires showed a weaker similar trend, while memory repertoires showed none. Because the same donors could not be followed over many years, the conclusions relied on cross-sectional statistical analysis. Out-of-frame TCR alpha sequences shared between twins showed an excess of low generation-probability sequences compared with coincidental sharing between unrelated individuals. Invariant T cells such as MAIT and iNKT could partly confound zero-insertion analyses, though diverse VJ usage argued against this for most clonotypes. In beta out-of-frame sequences, excess twin sharing was weaker, because having fewer shared sequences lowered the signal-to-noise ratio. In monozygotic twins, out-of-frame TCR alpha sharing was systematically underestimated by recombination models, although the models agreed with sharing between unrelated individuals.

The same data also contributed to another study, on yellow fever vaccine responses in identical twins. The second study's authors report: According to the authors, in identical twins the way T cells responded to vaccination appeared partly convergent and partly personalized. In the study, vaccine-responding T cell clones were precisely tracked in identical twins.

Recombination joined TRBV5-1 with TRBJ2-3, with TRBD1 identical over 7 junction bases. Specimen: PBMCs. This TCR was sampled from a woman under 30 in good health. The bases read TGCGCCAGCAGCTTACAGGGGAGTGCAGATACGCAGTATTTT. Its amino acids are CASSLQGSADTQYF.